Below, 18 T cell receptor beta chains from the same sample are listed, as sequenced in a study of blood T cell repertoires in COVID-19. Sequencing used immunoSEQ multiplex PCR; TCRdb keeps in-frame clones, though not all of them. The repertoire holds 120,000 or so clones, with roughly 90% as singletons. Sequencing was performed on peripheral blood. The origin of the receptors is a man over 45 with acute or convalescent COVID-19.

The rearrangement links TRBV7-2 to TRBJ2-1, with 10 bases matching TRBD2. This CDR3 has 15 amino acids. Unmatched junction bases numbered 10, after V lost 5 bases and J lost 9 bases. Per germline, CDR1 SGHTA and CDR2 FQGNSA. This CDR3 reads CASSPGGLAGAEQFF. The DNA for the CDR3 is TGTGCCAGCAGCCCGGGGGGGCTAGCGGGAGCTGAGCAGTTCTTC.

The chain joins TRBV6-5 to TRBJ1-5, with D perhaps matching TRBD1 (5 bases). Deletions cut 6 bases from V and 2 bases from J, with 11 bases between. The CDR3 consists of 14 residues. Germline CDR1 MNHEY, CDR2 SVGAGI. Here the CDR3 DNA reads TGTGCCAGCAGCCCCGGGGGGGGCAATCAGCCCCAGCATTTT. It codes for CASSPGGGNQPQHF.

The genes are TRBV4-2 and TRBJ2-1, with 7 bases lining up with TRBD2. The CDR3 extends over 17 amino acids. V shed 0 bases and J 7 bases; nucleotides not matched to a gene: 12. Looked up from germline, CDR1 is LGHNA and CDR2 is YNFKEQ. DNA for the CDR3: TGTGCCAGCAGCCAAGAATGGGGGGGAGGGCCGGGGAATGAGCAGTTCTTC. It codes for CASSQEWGGGPGNEQFF.

As DNA, the CDR3 is TGTGCCAGCTCACCACAAAAGACAGGGAACTCACCCCTCCACTTT. Protein product: CASSPQKTGNSPLHF. This rearrangement joins TRBV18 to TRBJ1-6, with 7 bases that match TRBD1. There are 15 residues in the CDR3. V trimming: 1 base; J trimming: 10 bases; junction bases outside the gene matches: 7. CDR1 KGHSH and CDR2 LQKENI come from the germline V gene.

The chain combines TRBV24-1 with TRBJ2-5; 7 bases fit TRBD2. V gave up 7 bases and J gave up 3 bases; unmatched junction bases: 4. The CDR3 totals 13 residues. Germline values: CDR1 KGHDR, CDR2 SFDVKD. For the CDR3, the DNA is TGTGCCACCAGGGGGAGGGAAGAAGAGACCCAGTACTTC. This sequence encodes CATRGREEETQYF.

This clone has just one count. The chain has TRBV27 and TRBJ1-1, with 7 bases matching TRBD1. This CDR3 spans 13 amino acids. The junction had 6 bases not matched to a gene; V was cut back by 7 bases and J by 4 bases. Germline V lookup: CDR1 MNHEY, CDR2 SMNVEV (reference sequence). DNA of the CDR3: TGTGCCAGCACAGACAGGGCAGGCACTGAAGCTTTCTTT. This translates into CASTDRAGTEAFF.

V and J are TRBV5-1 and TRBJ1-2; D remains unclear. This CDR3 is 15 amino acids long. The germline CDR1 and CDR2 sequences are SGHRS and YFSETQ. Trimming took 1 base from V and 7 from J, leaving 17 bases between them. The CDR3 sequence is CASSLSLERRGGYTF. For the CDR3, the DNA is TGCGCCAGCAGCTTGTCCCTCGAGCGGCGAGGTGGCTACACCTTC.

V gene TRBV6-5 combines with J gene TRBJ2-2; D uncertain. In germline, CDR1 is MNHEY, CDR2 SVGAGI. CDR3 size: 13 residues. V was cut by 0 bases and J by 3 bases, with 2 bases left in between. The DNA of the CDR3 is TGTGCCAGCAGTTACTCCTACACCGGGGAGCTGTTTTTT. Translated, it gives CASSYSYTGELFF.

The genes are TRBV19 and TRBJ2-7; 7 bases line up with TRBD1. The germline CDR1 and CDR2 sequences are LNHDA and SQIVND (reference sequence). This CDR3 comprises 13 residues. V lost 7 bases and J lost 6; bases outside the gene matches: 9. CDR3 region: CASNNRGRGEQYF. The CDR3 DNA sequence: TGTGCCAGTAATAACAGGGGACGGGGCGAGCAGTACTTC.

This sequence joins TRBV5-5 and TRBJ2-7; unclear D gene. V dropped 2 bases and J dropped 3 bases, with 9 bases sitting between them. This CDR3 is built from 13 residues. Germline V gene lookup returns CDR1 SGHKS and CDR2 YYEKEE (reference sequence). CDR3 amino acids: CASSFSPHYEQYF. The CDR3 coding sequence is TGTGCCAGCAGCTTTAGCCCCCACTACGAGCAGTACTTC. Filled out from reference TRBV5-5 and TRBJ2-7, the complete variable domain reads DAGVTQSPTHLIKTRGQQVTLRCSPISGHKSVSWYQQVLGQGPQFIFQYYEKEERGRGNFPDRFSARQFPNYSSELNVNALLLGDSALYLCASSFSPHYEQYFGPGTRLTVT.

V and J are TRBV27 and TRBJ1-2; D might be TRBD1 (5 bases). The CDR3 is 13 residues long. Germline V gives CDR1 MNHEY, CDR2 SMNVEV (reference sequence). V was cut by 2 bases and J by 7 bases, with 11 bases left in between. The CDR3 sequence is CASSLRQGGGYTF. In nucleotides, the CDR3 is TGTGCCAGCAGTTTAAGGCAGGGAGGTGGCTACACCTTC.

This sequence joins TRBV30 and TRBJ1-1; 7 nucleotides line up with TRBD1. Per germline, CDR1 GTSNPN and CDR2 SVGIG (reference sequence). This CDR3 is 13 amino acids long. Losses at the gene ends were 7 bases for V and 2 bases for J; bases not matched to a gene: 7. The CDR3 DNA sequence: TGTGCCTCACAAACAGGGGTAAACACTGAAGCTTTCTTT. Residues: CASQTGVNTEAFF.

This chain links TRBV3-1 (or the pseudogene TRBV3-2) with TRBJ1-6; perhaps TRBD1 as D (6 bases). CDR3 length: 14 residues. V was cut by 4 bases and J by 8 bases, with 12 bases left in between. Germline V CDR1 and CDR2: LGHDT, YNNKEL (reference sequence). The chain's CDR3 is CASSLIRGDSPLHF. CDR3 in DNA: TGTGCCAGCAGCCTCATCAGGGGAGATTCACCCCTCCACTTT.

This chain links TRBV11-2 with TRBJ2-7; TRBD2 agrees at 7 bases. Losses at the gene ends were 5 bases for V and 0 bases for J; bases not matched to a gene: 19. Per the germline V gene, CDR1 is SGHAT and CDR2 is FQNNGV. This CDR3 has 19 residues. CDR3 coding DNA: TGTGCCAGCAGCACGTACCGGGGGGTTAAGGCGGATAGCTCCTACGAGCAGTACTTC. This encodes CASSTYRGVKADSSYEQYF.

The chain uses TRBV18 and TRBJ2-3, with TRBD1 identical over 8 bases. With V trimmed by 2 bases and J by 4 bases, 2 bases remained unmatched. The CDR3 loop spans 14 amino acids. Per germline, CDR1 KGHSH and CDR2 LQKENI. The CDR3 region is CASSPNRGADTQYF. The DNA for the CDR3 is TGTGCCAGCTCACCAAACAGGGGGGCAGATACGCAGTATTTT.

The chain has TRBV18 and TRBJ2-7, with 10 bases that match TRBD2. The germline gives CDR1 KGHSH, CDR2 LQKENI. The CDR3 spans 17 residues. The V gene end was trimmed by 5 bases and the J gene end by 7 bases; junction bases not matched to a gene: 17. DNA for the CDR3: TGTGCCAGCTCATCGGGGCTATATCAACGAGCGGGAGGGGAGCAGTACTTC. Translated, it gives CASSSGLYQRAGGEQYF.

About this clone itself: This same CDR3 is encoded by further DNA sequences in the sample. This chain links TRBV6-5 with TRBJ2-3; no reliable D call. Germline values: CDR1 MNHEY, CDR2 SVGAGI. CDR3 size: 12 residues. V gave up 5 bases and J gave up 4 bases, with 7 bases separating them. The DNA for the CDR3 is TGTGCCAGCAGTAGGAGTCCAGATACGCAGTATTTT. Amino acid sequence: CASSRSPDTQYF.

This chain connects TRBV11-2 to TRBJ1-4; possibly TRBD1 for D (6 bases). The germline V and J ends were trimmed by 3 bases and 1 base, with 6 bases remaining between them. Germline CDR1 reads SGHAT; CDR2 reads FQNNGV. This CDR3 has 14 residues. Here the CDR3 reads CASSLGQTNEKLFF. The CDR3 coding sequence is TGTGCCAGCAGCTTGGGACAAACTAATGAAAAACTGTTTTTT.